This TCR beta chain was identified in a study of blood T cell repertoires in COVID-19. Study-level background: Nucleic acid was either cDNA or gDNA, and it came from T cells, B-cell-depleted T cells, or PBMCs.

Clones were sequenced by immunoSEQ multiplex PCR, and TCRdb holds only the in-frame ones, with some missing. Seen here are about 200,000 clones, approximately 90% observed once, and the top ten hold around 0.85%. Unmatched junction bases numbered 6, after V lost 5 bases and J lost 0 bases. The CDR3 is 16 residues long. Germline loops: CDR1 MNHEY, CDR2 SMNVEV (reference sequence). The TCR originated in a man in his 60s with COVID-19, enrolled during active disease. The sample taken for sequencing was peripheral blood. The chain employs TRBV27 and TRBJ1-3; TRBD1 aligns across 8 bases. DNA of the CDR3: TGTGCCAGCAGTCAGTATGGACAGGGCTCTGGAAACACCATATATTTT. Translated: CASSQYGQGSGNTIYF.